A single sample is the source of the 15 T cell receptor beta chains below, sequenced in a study of ipilimumab plus nivolumab after autologous stem cell transplantation. Measured with immunoSEQ multiplex PCR; TCRdb has only the in-frame clones, and not every one. Of 43,000 or so clones in the sample, approximately 91% were seen once. This specimen consisted of PBMCs, obtained in a trial of ipilimumab plus nivolumab as post-transplant consolidation. The receptor set was obtained from a male donor with multiple myeloma.

The rearrangement uses TRBV27 and TRBJ2-7, with TRBD1 as a possible D gene (6 bases). CDR3 length equals 15 residues. Germline CDR1 and CDR2: MNHEY and SMNVEV (reference sequence). Trimming removed 5 bases at V and 2 bases at J, with 16 bases between. CDR3 amino acids: CASSRTGRAAYEQYF. In DNA, the CDR3 is TGTGCCAGCAGTCGCACAGGGAGAGCCGCCTACGAGCAGTACTTC.

CDR3 protein: CASSIGQGVDTQYF. The CDR3 bases are TGTGCCAGTAGTATCGGACAGGGGGTGGATACGCAGTATTTT. The V call is TRBV19, the J call TRBJ2-3; 10 nucleotides line up with TRBD1. This CDR3 spans 14 amino acids. Per the germline V gene, CDR1 is LNHDA and CDR2 is SQIVND (reference sequence). J was trimmed by 6 bases and V by 3 bases; bases with no gene match: 3. The full variable domain, with the rest looked up from reference TRBV19 and TRBJ2-3, is DGGITQSPKYLFRKEGQNVTLSCEQNLNHDAMYWYRQDPGQGLRLIYYSQIVNDFQKGDIAEGYSVSREKKESFPLTVTSAQKNPTAFYLCASSIGQGVDTQYFGPGTRLTVL.

The chain joins TRBV7-2 to TRBJ2-3; TRBD1 is a possible D gene (5 bases). CDR1 and CDR2 from the germline V gene are SGHTA and FQGNSA. V was clipped by 4 bases and J by 1 base, with 6 bases between them. The CDR3 is 13 residues long. The CDR3 DNA is TGTGCCAGCAGCTCCAGGGGCACAGATACGCAGTATTTT. The encoded protein is CASSSRGTDTQYF.

The J gene is TRBJ1-1, the V gene TRBV18, with 9 bases fitting TRBD1. CDR1 and CDR2 (germline): KGHSH, LQKENI. The CDR3 loop spans 14 amino acids. V lost 4 bases to trimming and J lost 7 bases; unmatched junction nucleotides: 7. The CDR3 DNA is TGTGCCAGCTCACGGGGACAGGGTGAGAGTGAAGCTTTCTTT. Residues: CASSRGQGESEAFF.

This clone was counted between two and nine times. The J gene is TRBJ1-1, the V gene TRBV5-1, with 8 bases that match TRBD1. This CDR3 has 14 amino acids. After removal of 5 bases from V and 1 base from J, the junction contained 4 bases not matched to a gene. The germline V gene has CDR1 SGHRS and CDR2 YFSETQ. CDR3 protein: CASRTGTGNTEAFF. The CDR3 nucleotides are TGCGCCAGCAGGACCGGGACAGGGAACACTGAAGCTTTCTTT.

The CDR3 loop is CASSLAPSGVQPQHF. For the CDR3, the DNA is TGTGCCAGCAGCTTAGCGCCCTCCGGGGTACAGCCCCAGCATTTT. V gene TRBV7-2 combines with J gene TRBJ1-5; D is unresolved. CDR3 length: 15 amino acids. Germline-derived CDR1 and CDR2 are SGHTA and FQGNSA. V was trimmed by 0 bases and J by 7 bases, leaving 13 bases between them. The full variable domain, rest sourced from reference TRBV7-2 and TRBJ1-5, is GAGVSQSPSNKVTEKGKDVELRCDPISGHTALYWYRQSLGQGLEFLIYFQGNSAPDKSGLPSDRFSAERTGGSVSTLTIQRTQQEDSAVYLCASSLAPSGVQPQHFGDGTRLSIL.

The J gene is TRBJ2-1, the V gene TRBV5-5, with 9 bases that match TRBD1. There are 14 residues in the CDR3. Germline values: CDR1 SGHKS, CDR2 YYEKEE (reference sequence). The ends lost 4 bases at V and 7 bases at J; junction bases unmatched: 6. The CDR3 bases are TGTGCCAGCAGCATGGGACAGGGTAGGAATGAGCAGTTCTTC. It is translated as CASSMGQGRNEQFF.

This CDR3 reads CASSHGLLGEQYF. The CDR3 DNA is TGTGCCAGCAGTCACGGGCTGTTGGGGGAGCAGTACTTC. This chain links TRBV6-5 with TRBJ2-7; D gene ambiguous. Between the trimmed V and J ends, which lost 5 bases and 7 bases, there was a span of 15 bases. The CDR3 is 13 residues long. Germline loops: CDR1 MNHEY, CDR2 SVGAGI.

The chain links TRBV7-8 to TRBJ2-5; D gene unclear. Per germline, CDR1 SGHVS and CDR2 FQNEAQ. This CDR3 contains 14 residues. Trimming pared 1 base from V and 0 bases from J, leaving 6 bases between. As DNA, the CDR3 is TGTGCCAGCAGCTTAGGCATACACCAAGAGACCCAGTACTTC. Its translation: CASSLGIHQETQYF.

This clone was picked up one time. The chain carries TRBV10-3 and TRBJ1-2; D is ambiguous. CDR3 length equals 13 residues. CDR1 is ENHRY, CDR2 SYGVKD, per germline. V shed 3 bases and J shed 6 bases, with 11 bases lying between them. The CDR3 here is CAISDEKIHGYTF. The CDR3 nucleotides read TGTGCCATCAGTGATGAGAAGATTCATGGCTACACCTTC.

The chain uses TRBV6-4 and TRBJ1-1; D ambiguous. This CDR3 comprises 13 residues. The V and J ends lost 4 bases and 0 bases respectively, with 6 bases between them. Looked up from germline, CDR1 is MRHNA and CDR2 is SNTAGT. The CDR3 DNA follows: TGTGCCAGCAGTGTAGCTTTGAACACTGAAGCTTTCTTT. Translation gives CASSVALNTEAFF.

This rearrangement joins TRBV2 to TRBJ1-2; weak D call: TRBD1 (6 bases). The CDR3 extends over 12 amino acids. CDR1 and CDR2 from the germline V gene are SNHLY and FYNNEI. The germline V and J ends were trimmed by 7 bases and 7 bases, with 13 bases remaining between them. The CDR3 DNA sequence: TGTGCCAGCATATATCAGGGGAGTGGCTACACCTTC. It is translated as CASIYQGSGYTF. Based on the CDR3 plus reference TRBV2 and TRBJ1-2, the full variable domain is EPEVTQTPSHQVTQMGQEVILRCVPISNHLYFYWYRQILGQKVEFLVSFYNNEISEKSEIFDDQFSVERPDGSNFTLKIRSTKLEDSAMYFCASIYQGSGYTFGSGTRLTVV.

V and J are TRBV29-1 and TRBJ1-1; maybe TRBD1 (5 bases). Germline assignment: CDR1 SQVTM and CDR2 ANQGSEA. This CDR3 has 11 amino acids. Trimming left V 4 bases short and J 10 bases short, with 13 bases between. DNA of the CDR3: TGCAGCGTTGCGAGGCAGGGCATAGCTTTCTTT. Protein: CSVARQGIAFF.

This rearrangement joins TRBV7-3 to TRBJ2-7; 8 nucleotides agree with TRBD1. The trim removed 5 bases at V and 2 bases at J, leaving 5 bases unmatched. The CDR3 consists of 14 residues. The V gene's germline CDR1 is SGHTA and CDR2 FQGTGA. CDR3: CASSPQQGAYEQYF. As DNA, the CDR3 is TGTGCCAGCAGCCCCCAACAGGGGGCCTACGAGCAGTACTTC. The entire variable domain, with the rest obtained from reference TRBV7-3 and TRBJ2-7, is as follows: GAGVSQTPSNKVTEKGKYVELRCDPISGHTALYWYRQSLGQGPEFLIYFQGTGAADDSGLPNDRFFAVRPEGSVSTLKIQRTERGDSAVYLCASSPQQGAYEQYFGPGTRLTVT.

The chain has TRBV7-9 and TRBJ1-6; weak D call: TRBD1 (6 bases). The CDR3 covers 14 residues. The germline gives CDR1 SEHNR, CDR2 FQNEAQ (reference sequence). V was pared by 2 bases and J by 10 bases, with 12 bases between. The CDR3 DNA reads as TGTGCCAGCAGCTTATCAGGGGCAGGATCACCCCTCCACTTT. Its translation is CASSLSGAGSPLHF.